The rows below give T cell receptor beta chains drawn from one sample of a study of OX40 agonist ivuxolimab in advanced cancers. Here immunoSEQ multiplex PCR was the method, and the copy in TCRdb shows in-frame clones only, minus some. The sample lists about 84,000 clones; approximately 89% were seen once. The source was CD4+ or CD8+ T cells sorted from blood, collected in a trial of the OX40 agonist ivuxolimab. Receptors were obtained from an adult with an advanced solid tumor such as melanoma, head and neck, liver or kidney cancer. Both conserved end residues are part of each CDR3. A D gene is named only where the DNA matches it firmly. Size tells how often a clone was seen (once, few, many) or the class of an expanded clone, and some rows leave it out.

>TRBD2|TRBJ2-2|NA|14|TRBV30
TGTGCCTGGAGTGTAGTAGCGGGAGCCGGGGAGCTGTTTTTT
CAWSVVAGAGELFF
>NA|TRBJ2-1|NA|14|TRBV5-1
TGCGCCAGCACTAGGAGCGGCACCTACAATGAGCAGTTCTTC
CASTRSGTYNEQFF
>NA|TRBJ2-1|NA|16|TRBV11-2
TGTGCCAGCAGCTCGTACAGCGTCCCGACCTACAATGAGCAGTTCTTC
CASSSYSVPTYNEQFF
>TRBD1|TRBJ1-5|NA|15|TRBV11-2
TGTGCCAGCAGCAGCGACAGGGGCCTTAATCAGCCCCAGCATTTT
CASSSDRGLNQPQHF
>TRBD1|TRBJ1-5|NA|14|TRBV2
TGTGCCAGTTCCGGGACAGAGAAGAATCAGCCCCAGCATTTT
CASSGTEKNQPQHF
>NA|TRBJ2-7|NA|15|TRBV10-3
TGTGCCATCAGTGAGTCGGCCAGGGATTCCCACGAGCAGTACTTC
CAISESARDSHEQYF
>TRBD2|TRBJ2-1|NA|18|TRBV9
TGTGCCAGCAGCGTAGGTAGCGGGGGCATCGGGTCCTACAATGAGCAGTTCTTC
CASSVGSGGIGSYNEQFF
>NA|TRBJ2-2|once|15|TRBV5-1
TGCGCCAGCAGCTTCGCAGGGCTTAACACCGGGGAGCTGTTTTTT
CASSFAGLNTGELFF
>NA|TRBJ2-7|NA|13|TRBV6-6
TGTGCCAGCAGGACGGATCCGTTGGACGAGCAGTACTTC
CASRTDPLDEQYF
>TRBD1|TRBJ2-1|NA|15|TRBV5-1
TGCGCCAGCAGATCGGACAGGACCCTTTACAATGAGCAGTTCTTC
CASRSDRTLYNEQFF
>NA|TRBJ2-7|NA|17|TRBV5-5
TGTGCCAGCAGCCCTCATGGCCGGGTTATCACTGGTTACGAGCAGTACTTC
CASSPHGRVITGYEQYF
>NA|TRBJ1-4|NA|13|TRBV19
TGTGCCAGTAGTATCCCGAACAGGCCTAAACTGTTTTTT
CASSIPNRPKLFF
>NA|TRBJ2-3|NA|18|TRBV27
TGTGCCAGCAGTTTACGGTCACCCGGGACACTTCTCACAGATACGCAGTATTTT
CASSLRSPGTLLTDTQYF
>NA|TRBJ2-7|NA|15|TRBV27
TGTGCCAGCAGACCACCAGGGACGGTAGCCTACGAGCAGTACTTC
CASRPPGTVAYEQYF
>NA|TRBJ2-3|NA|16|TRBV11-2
TGTGCCAGCAGCTTAGGCACCGGGGGAGCAACAGATACGCAGTATTTT
CASSLGTGGATDTQYF
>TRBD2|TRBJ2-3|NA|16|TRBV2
TGTGCCAGCAGTAGTAGGCGCGGGGGGGTACTAGATACGCAGTATTTT
CASSSRRGGVLDTQYF
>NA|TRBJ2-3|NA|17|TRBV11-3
TGTGCCAGCAGCTTAGGGCAGGGCGCCTTGCAAGCAGATACGCAGTATTTT
CASSLGQGALQADTQYF
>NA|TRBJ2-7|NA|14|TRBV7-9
TGTGCCAGCAGCTTAGCGGGGGGCCCAAGCGAGCAGTACTTC
CASSLAGGPSEQYF
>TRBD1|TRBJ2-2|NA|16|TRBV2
TGTGCCAGCAGTGACGGGTCTAACAGGGGCGCCGGGGAGCTGTTTTTT
CASSDGSNRGAGELFF
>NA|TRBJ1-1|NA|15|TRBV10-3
TGTGCCATCAGTGAGAATCTGGGGGCATATTTATCAGCTTTCTTT
CAISENLGAYLSAFF
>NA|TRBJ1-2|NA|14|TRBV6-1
TGTGCCAGCAGTGAAGGCGCCGACCAGAAAAGCTACACCTTC
CASSEGADQKSYTF
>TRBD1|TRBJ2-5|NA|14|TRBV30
TGTGCCTGGACCAAGACAGGGGCCCAAGAGACCCAGTACTTC
CAWTKTGAQETQYF
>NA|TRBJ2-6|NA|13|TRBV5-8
TGTGCCAGCTGCGCCTCTGGGGCCAACGTCCTGACTTTC
CASCASGANVLTF
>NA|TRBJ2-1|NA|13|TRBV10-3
TGTGCCATCACGGACCGACCCTACAATGAGCAGTTCTTC
CAITDRPYNEQFF
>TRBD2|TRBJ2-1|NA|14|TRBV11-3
TGTGCCAGCTCCGGGACTAGCGGATCCAATGAGCAGTTCTTC
CASSGTSGSNEQFF
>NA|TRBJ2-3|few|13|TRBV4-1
TGCGCCAGCAGCCAACCAGGGACAGATACGCAGTATTTT
CASSQPGTDTQYF
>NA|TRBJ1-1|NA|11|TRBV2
TGTGCCAGCAGCCGGGGGATTGAAGCTTTCTTT
CASSRGIEAFF
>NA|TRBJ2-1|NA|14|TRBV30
TGTGCCCTTGACGGGTCCTCATCCTACAATGAGCAGTTCTTC
CALDGSSSYNEQFF
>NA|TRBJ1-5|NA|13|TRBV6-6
TGTGCCAGCACCCTGGACCCGAATCAGCCCCAGCATTTT
CASTLDPNQPQHF
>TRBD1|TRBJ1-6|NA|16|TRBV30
TGTGCCTGGAGTGTCATCGGGACAGACTATAATTCACCCCTCCACTTT
CAWSVIGTDYNSPLHF
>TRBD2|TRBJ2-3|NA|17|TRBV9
TGTGCCAGCAGCGTAGGCTCCTTAGCGGGACTCACAGATACGCAGTATTTT
CASSVGSLAGLTDTQYF
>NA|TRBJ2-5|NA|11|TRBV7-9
TGTGCCAGCAGCTTAGTGGAGTCCCAGTACTTC
CASSLVESQYF
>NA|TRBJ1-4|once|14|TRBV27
TGTGCCAGCAGGATTAGGACCACGGGCGAAAAACTGTTTTTT
CASRIRTTGEKLFF
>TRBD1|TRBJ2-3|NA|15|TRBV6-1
TGTGCCAGCAGTGACCCGACAGGGGGGACAGATACGCAGTATTTT
CASSDPTGGTDTQYF
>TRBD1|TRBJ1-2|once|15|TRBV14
TGTGCCAGCAGCCAAGGTCTGACAGGGTACTATGGCTACACCTTC
CASSQGLTGYYGYTF
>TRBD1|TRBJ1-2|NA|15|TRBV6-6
TGTGCCAGCAGTTACTCGGGACAGGGGGCGTTTGGCTACACCTTC
CASSYSGQGAFGYTF
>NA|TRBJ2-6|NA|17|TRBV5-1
TGCGCCAGCAGCTTGAAGGCAGCCAGCTCTGGGGCCAACGTCCTGACTTTC
CASSLKAASSGANVLTF
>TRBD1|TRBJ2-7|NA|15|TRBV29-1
TGCAGCGTCGCCGGGACAGGGGGCCGCACCTACGAGCAGTACTTC
CSVAGTGGRTYEQYF
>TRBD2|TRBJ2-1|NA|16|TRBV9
TGTGCCAGCAGCGTGGGGACTACAATTTCTCACAATGAGCAGTTCTTC
CASSVGTTISHNEQFF
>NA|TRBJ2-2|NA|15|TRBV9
TGTGCCAGCAACCCCCGGGGAGAGAACACCGGGGAGCTGTTTTTT
CASNPRGENTGELFF
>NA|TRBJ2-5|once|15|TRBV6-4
TGTGCCAGCAGTGCCCCATTTGCCATCGGCGAGACCCAGTACTTC
CASSAPFAIGETQYF
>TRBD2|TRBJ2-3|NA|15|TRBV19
TGTGCCAGTAGCCTTGGGGCGGGGGACACAGATACGCAGTATTTT
CASSLGAGDTDTQYF
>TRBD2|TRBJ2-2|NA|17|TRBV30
TGTGCCTGGAGTTCTCCCCGACTAGCGGGACCCACCGGGGAGCTGTTTTTT
CAWSSPRLAGPTGELFF
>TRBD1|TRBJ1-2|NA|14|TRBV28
TGTGCCAGCAGCCCCGGGACAGGGAAGATCGGCTACACCTTC
CASSPGTGKIGYTF
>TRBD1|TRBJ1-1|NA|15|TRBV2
TGTGCCAGCAGTAGGGACAGCCGAAAGAACACTGAAGCTTTCTTT
CASSRDSRKNTEAFF
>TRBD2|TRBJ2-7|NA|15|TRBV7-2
TGTGCCAGCAGCAGGGACTATCACCCCTCCTACGAGCAGTACTTC
CASSRDYHPSYEQYF
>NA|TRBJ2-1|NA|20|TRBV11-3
TGTGCCAGCAGCCCCCTTGCTAGTATGTTTTTTTTTCCCCCGGGCGGTGAGCAGTTCTTC
CASSPLASMFFFPPGGEQFF
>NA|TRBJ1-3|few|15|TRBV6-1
TGTGCCAGCAGTGAAAACAGGGATGCTGGAAACACCATATATTTT
CASSENRDAGNTIYF
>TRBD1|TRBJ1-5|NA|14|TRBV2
TGTGCCAGCAGAATAGGGACAGACATACAGCCCCAGCATTTT
CASRIGTDIQPQHF
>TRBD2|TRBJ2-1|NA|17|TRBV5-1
TGCGCCAGCAGCCTCGCTTTTCCGGGACTAGCGGGCGATGAGCAGTTCTTC
CASSLAFPGLAGDEQFF
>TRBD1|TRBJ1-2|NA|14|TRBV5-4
TGTGCCAGCAGCACGGGACAGGGCCGCTATGGCTACACCTTC
CASSTGQGRYGYTF